Below, 22 T cell receptor beta chains from the same sample are listed, as sequenced in a study of chemoradiotherapy in HPV16-positive cancers. Produced via immunoSEQ multiplex PCR; TCRdb's table is partial and in-frame only. The sample has around 62,000 clones; about nine tenths are singletons. The sample here was blood, taken from a patient who underwent chemoradiotherapy. The receptors come from a human donor with HPV-associated anogenital cancer.

J is TRBJ1-5 and V is TRBV28; the match to TRBD1 covers 11 bases. The CDR3 has 14 residues. Germline loops: CDR1 MDHEN, CDR2 SYDVKM. After removal of 10 bases from V and 6 bases from J, the junction contained 8 bases not matched to a gene. CDR3 sequence reads: CATASGQGGQPQHF. The DNA of the CDR3 is TGTGCCACCGCCTCGGGACAGGGGGGTCAGCCCCAGCATTTT.

The chain is built from TRBV27 and TRBJ2-3; 7 bases align to TRBD2. The CDR3 length is 18 residues. Germline V gene data show CDR1 as MNHEY and CDR2 as SMNVEV (reference sequence). V gave up 7 bases and J gave up 2 bases; unmatched junction bases: 18. CDR3 bases: TGTGCCAGCACCCCCCTCAGGCCTAGCGGCCCCGTCACAGATACGCAGTATTTT. Protein: CASTPLRPSGPVTDTQYF.

The sample holds one count of this clone. The chain joins TRBV7-9 to TRBJ1-2; D remains ambiguous. Between the trimmed V and J ends, which lost 1 base and 6 bases, there was a span of 18 bases. The CDR3 consists of 16 residues. CDR1 is SEHNR and CDR2 is FQNEAQ in the germline V gene (reference sequence). CDR3 nucleotide sequence: TGTGCCAGCAGCTTAGGTTTCGGCCAGCCCCCGCATGGCTACACCTTC. Translated, it gives CASSLGFGQPPHGYTF.

The chain uses TRBV20-1 and TRBJ2-5, with D possibly being TRBD2 (5 bases). This CDR3 is built from 11 residues. The V gene lost 8 bases and the J gene lost 3 bases, with 10 bases spanning the gap. Germline V CDR1 and CDR2: DFQATT, SNEGSKA (reference sequence). CDR3 loop: CSPRREETQYF. The CDR3 nucleotides read TGCAGTCCGAGGCGGGAAGAGACCCAGTACTTC.

The rearrangement links TRBV6-1 to TRBJ2-7; TRBD1 might be the D (8 bases). Trimming pared 2 bases from V and 4 bases from J, leaving 18 bases between. The CDR3 is 16 amino acids. Germline CDR1 reads MNHNS; CDR2 reads SASEGT. CDR3 sequence (DNA): TGTGCCAGCAGTGAATCGGGAGGACAGGGATGGTACGAGCAGTACTTC. Protein sequence: CASSESGGQGWYEQYF.

V usage is TRBV19 and J usage is TRBJ1-1; D is unclear. Looked up from germline, CDR1 is LNHDA and CDR2 is SQIVND (reference sequence). This CDR3 has 13 amino acids. V was cut by 4 bases and J by 1 base, with 7 bases left in between. The CDR3, as DNA: TGTGCCAGTAGTAGTCGGAGGAACACTGAAGCTTTCTTT. Its protein is CASSSRRNTEAFF.

This clone appeared a few times. J is TRBJ1-1 and V is TRBV9; 10 positions agree with TRBD1. This CDR3 is built from 17 residues. Germline trimming cut 3 bases from V and 4 bases from J; bases unmatched to any gene: 12. The V gene's germline CDR1 is SGDLS and CDR2 YYNGEE. The CDR3 sequence: CASSEATGGMRGTEAFF. For the CDR3, the DNA is TGTGCCAGCAGCGAGGCGACAGGGGGCATGAGAGGCACTGAAGCTTTCTTT. The complete variable domain, with remaining parts taken from reference TRBV9 and TRBJ1-1, reads DSGVTQTPKHLITATGQRVTLRCSPRSGDLSVYWYQQSLDQGLQFLIQYYNGEERAKGNILERFSAQQFPDLHSELNLSSLELGDSALYFCASSEATGGMRGTEAFFGQGTRLTVV.

This rearrangement joins TRBV19 to TRBJ1-1; the D is unclear. Per germline, CDR1 LNHDA and CDR2 SQIVND (reference sequence). V lost 5 bases to trimming and J lost 0 bases, with 7 bases between them. This CDR3 region has 13 residues. The CDR3 coding sequence is TGTGCCAGTAGTGCTACCATGAACACTGAAGCTTTCTTT. Translated: CASSATMNTEAFF.

CDR3 DNA sequence: TGTGCCAGCAGCGTTACTAGTTCGGGGACTTCGGGGGAGCAGTACTTC. Its translation: CASSVTSSGTSGEQYF. The chain joins TRBV7-3 to TRBJ2-7; perhaps TRBD2 as D (6 bases). The V gene lost 5 bases and the J gene lost 7 bases, with 24 bases spanning the gap. This CDR3 is 16 amino acids long. Germline CDR1 is SGHTA and CDR2 is FQGTGA.

The CDR3 DNA reads TGTGCCAGCTCACCAGGACTGGGCACTGAAGCTTTCTTT. The encoded protein is CASSPGLGTEAFF. The chain joins TRBV18 to TRBJ1-1; D gene uncertain. V was clipped by 2 bases and J by 4 bases, with 8 bases between them. This CDR3 has 13 residues. Germline-derived CDR1 and CDR2 are KGHSH and LQKENI.

This chain links TRBV7-9 with TRBJ2-1, with 7 nucleotides matching TRBD2. CDR3 length equals 17 residues. V shed 5 bases, J shed 3 bases, and the junction held 13 bases outside the gene matches. Per the germline V gene, CDR1 is SEHNR and CDR2 is FQNEAQ (reference sequence). CDR3 in DNA: TGTGCCAGCAGCCCGCCGCCCTGGGGCGGGGGCTACAATGAGCAGTTCTTC. The encoded protein is CASSPPPWGGGYNEQFF. Together with reference TRBV7-9 and TRBJ2-1, the CDR3 gives the full variable domain: DTGVSQNPRHKITKRGQNVTFRCDPISEHNRLYWYRQTLGQGPEFLTYFQNEAQLEKSRLLSDRFSAERPKGSFSTLEIQRTEQGDSAMYLCASSPPPWGGGYNEQFFGPGTRLTVL.

The chain uses TRBV5-1 and TRBJ1-2; maybe TRBD1 (6 bases). Looked up from germline, CDR1 is SGHRS and CDR2 is YFSETQ. The CDR3 has 14 residues. The V and J ends lost 1 base and 5 bases respectively, with 12 bases between them. The CDR3 nucleotides read TGCGCCAGCAGCTTGTGGGGGGCAGATTATGGCTACACCTTC. This encodes CASSLWGADYGYTF.

The chain couples TRBV19 to TRBJ2-7; D remains ambiguous. From germline, CDR1 is LNHDA and CDR2 SQIVND (reference sequence). This CDR3 spans 13 amino acids. V dropped 6 bases and J dropped 1 base, with 10 bases sitting between them. CDR3: CASSLSRSYEQYF. DNA for the CDR3: TGTGCCAGTAGCCTAAGTCGTTCCTACGAGCAGTACTTC.

This sequence joins TRBV6-5 and TRBJ2-5; the D gene is possibly TRBD1 (5 bases). The V end was cut by 5 bases, the J end by 4 bases, with 11 bases between. The CDR3 has 13 residues. In germline, CDR1 is MNHEY, CDR2 SVGAGI. The CDR3 loop is CASSEVRGETQYF. The CDR3 bases are TGTGCCAGCAGTGAAGTTAGGGGAGAGACCCAGTACTTC.

The V gene is TRBV2, the J gene TRBJ2-3; 7 bases are a match to TRBD2. The CDR3 sequence is 15 residues long. Per germline, CDR1 SNHLY and CDR2 FYNNEI. V dropped 3 bases and J dropped 2; count of bases not matched to a gene: 5. CDR3 region: CASSEWLADTDTQYF. The CDR3 DNA follows: TGTGCCAGCAGTGAGTGGCTAGCGGACACAGATACGCAGTATTTT.

The chain recombines TRBV6-5 with TRBJ1-1; 8 bases are a match to TRBD1. Germline V gene lookup returns CDR1 MNHEY and CDR2 SVGAGI. Trimming removed 2 bases from V and 5 bases from J; junction bases left unmatched: 7. This CDR3 contains 15 residues. This CDR3 reads CASSYEAGGETEAFF. In DNA form, the CDR3 reads TGTGCCAGCAGTTACGAGGCAGGGGGCGAAACTGAAGCTTTCTTT.

The rearrangement links TRBV5-8 to TRBJ2-5, with a tentative D call TRBD1 (5 bases). Germline values: CDR1 SGHTS, CDR2 YDEGEE. Trimming pared 4 bases from V and 6 bases from J, leaving 7 bases between. The CDR3 is 11 residues long. DNA of the CDR3: TGTGCCAGCAGCGTGGGGCAGACCCAGTACTTC. This translates into CASSVGQTQYF.

The chain links TRBV7-9 to TRBJ1-3; D not certain. Trimming stripped 1 base from V and 0 bases from J, with 4 bases between. The V gene's germline CDR1 is SEHNR and CDR2 FQNEAQ (reference sequence). The CDR3 sequence is 14 residues long. CDR3 amino acids: CASSLGASGNTIYF. CDR3 bases: TGTGCCAGCAGCTTAGGGGCCTCTGGAAACACCATATATTTT.

The rearrangement joins TRBV27 to TRBJ1-3; D is ambiguous. This CDR3 is 14 amino acids long. V lost 4 bases and J 0 bases, leaving 7 bases between the germline ends. Germline V gene lookup returns CDR1 MNHEY and CDR2 SMNVEV (reference sequence). The CDR3 is CASSSFNSGNTIYF. CDR3 bases: TGTGCCAGCAGTTCTTTTAACTCTGGAAACACCATATATTTT.

V is TRBV5-1 and J is TRBJ1-2, with D perhaps TRBD1 (5 bases). CDR1 and CDR2 from the germline V gene are SGHRS and YFSETQ. Trimming stripped 0 bases from V and 7 bases from J, with 13 bases between. The CDR3 contains 14 residues. CDR3 coding DNA: TGCGCCAGCAGCTTGGTCCAGGGCTCTGGTGGCTACACCTTC. Protein sequence: CASSLVQGSGGYTF.

This chain joins TRBV27 and TRBJ2-3, with D tentatively TRBD1 (5 bases). The CDR3 spans 14 residues. With 2 bases removed from V and 1 base from J, the gap between germline ends came to 7 bases. CDR1 is MNHEY, CDR2 SMNVEV, per germline (reference sequence). CDR3 region: CASSLQGRTDTQYF. DNA of the CDR3: TGTGCCAGCAGTTTACAGGGTCGCACAGATACGCAGTATTTT.

The rearrangement joins TRBV13 to TRBJ1-1, with D possibly being TRBD1 (5 bases). The ends were cut back, 0 bases at V and 4 bases at J, with 21 bases in the middle. This CDR3 region has 18 residues. Germline lookup yields CDR1 PRHDT and CDR2 FYEKMQ (reference sequence). As DNA, the CDR3 is TGTGCCAGCAGCTTAGGCCCTCCCCTCGGGCGGAGGGGCACTGAAGCTTTCTTT. Translating gives CASSLGPPLGRRGTEAFF.